Described below is a single T cell receptor (beta chain) sequence and its context. The sample originates from a study of Graves' ophthalmopathy and Graves' hyperthyroidism. Amplified material comprised TCR beta CDR3 regions derived from RNA transcripts. In the first round, RT-PCR was carried out with HTBI primers, and a multiplex PCR formed the second round. TCRdb re-called the multiplex PCR reads with MiXCR, one entry per CDR3 protein. This table holds 260,000 or so distinct CDR3 sequences, roughly 50% found once. The CDR3 has 16 residues. Trimming cost V 1 base and J 6 bases, with 16 bases left between them. Germline V CDR1 and CDR2: SNHLY, FYNNEI. With a duration under 3 months, ophthalmopathy in the donors showed moderate-to-severe activity, CAS ≥3 and NOSPECS ≥4.

The V gene is TRBV2, the J gene TRBJ1-5, with TRBD1 as a possible D gene (6 bases). The sequence was collected from an adult man with Graves' ophthalmopathy. Sequencing was carried out using peripheral blood. The CDR3 region is CASSEGGGRRGQPQHF. The CDR3 region has the DNA TGTGCCAGCAGTGAAGGGGGGGGGCGGAGGGGTCAGCCCCAGCATTTT.